The 25 T cell receptor beta chains in this list originate from one sample, sequenced in a study of blood T cells in healthy people across ages. The use of a sample-barcoded 5' primer and a J-beta primer mix characterized a second PCR of roughly 7 to 11 cycles. MiXCR, applied by TCRdb to the 5' RACE reads, yields one record per CDR3 protein. This repertoire shows about 1,400,000 distinct CDR3 sequences, roughly 64% found once; its top ten account for about 6.7%. Sequenced input: blood. The receptors come from a man aged 18 to 30 in good health.

Ten or more counts support this clonotype. Here the CDR3 reads CAISESETGVRSYEQYF. The DNA of the CDR3 is TGTGCCATCAGTGAGTCGGAGACAGGGGTACGGTCCTACGAGCAGTACTTC. The genes are TRBV10-3 and TRBJ2-7; TRBD1 matches 8 bases. V was pared by 0 bases and J by 1 base, with 8 bases of the junction left unmatched. CDR3 length: 17 amino acids. Germline V lookup: CDR1 ENHRY, CDR2 SYGVKD.

The V and J genes are TRBV7-2 and TRBJ2-3; D is perhaps TRBD1 or TRBD2 (5 bases each). The CDR3 runs 13 residues. Trimming shortened V by 5 bases and J by 6 bases, and 12 bases separated the two germline ends. The germline gives CDR1 SGHTA, CDR2 FQGNSA. The CDR3 protein is CASSLLGDDTQYF. Here the CDR3 DNA reads TGTGCCAGCAGCCTATTGGGGGATGATACGCAGTATTTT.

The chain links TRBV4-2 to TRBJ2-7; the match to TRBD2 covers 13 bases. V gave up 2 bases and J gave up 5 bases; unmatched junction bases: 6. The CDR3 runs to 16 residues. The germline V gene encodes CDR1 LGHNA and CDR2 YNFKEQ. The CDR3 reads CASSQPGGLAGNEQYF. The CDR3 DNA sequence: TGTGCCAGCAGCCAACCAGGGGGACTAGCGGGGAACGAGCAGTACTTC.

The chain combines TRBV6-5 with TRBJ2-5, with TRBD1 matching 7 bases. From germline, CDR1 is MNHEY and CDR2 SVGAGI. V lost 5 bases and J lost 4; bases outside the gene matches: 7. The CDR3 consists of 14 residues. CDR3 DNA: TGTGCCAGCAGTATACAGGGGAGTGGAGAGACCCAGTACTTC. It codes for CASSIQGSGETQYF.

The CDR3 protein is CASNPGGYNEQFF. CDR3 bases: TGTGCCAGCAACCCGGGGGGATACAATGAGCAGTTCTTC. The genes are TRBV7-2 and TRBJ2-1; 7 bases map to TRBD2. CDR3 length: 13 amino acids. J lost 4 bases, V lost 7 bases, and 4 bases had no gene match. In germline, CDR1 is SGHTA, CDR2 FQGNSA.

J is TRBJ1-5 and V is TRBV7-2, with D possibly matching TRBD1 (5 bases). This CDR3 region has 15 residues. The V gene lost 5 bases and the J gene lost 6 bases, with 17 bases spanning the gap. Germline V gene sequence: CDR1 SGHTA, CDR2 FQGNSA. This CDR3 reads CASSTGVVTTQPQHF. As DNA, the CDR3 is TGTGCCAGCAGCACAGGAGTCGTGACGACTCAGCCCCAGCATTTT.

This clonotype has only a few counts. The rearrangement links TRBV27 to TRBJ2-5; 14 bases fit TRBD2. CDR1 is MNHEY, CDR2 SMNVEV, per germline (reference sequence). V was pared by 5 bases and J by 0 bases, with 8 bases of the junction left unmatched. CDR3 length equals 18 residues. The CDR3 coding sequence is TGTGCCAGCAGTCCGGGGACTAGCGGGAGACCTTACCAAGAGACCCAGTACTTC. This codes for CASSPGTSGRPYQETQYF.

The chain joins TRBV21-1 to TRBJ1-5. TRBV21-1 is annotated as a pseudogene. The CDR3 is 15 residues long. The CDR3 DNA is TGTGCCAGCCCCAGGGAGGGCGGGAGCAATCAGCCCCAGCATTTT. This translates into CASPREGGSNQPQHF.

A few counts support this clonotype. The genes are TRBV6-5 and TRBJ2-3, with D perhaps matching TRBD2 (5 bases). The CDR3 covers 16 residues. V dropped 6 bases and J dropped 5 bases, with 21 bases sitting between them. Germline V CDR1 and CDR2: MNHEY, SVGAGI. CDR3 bases: TGTGCCAGCAGATTGACGGCTAGCTCCCTCGTAGATACGCAGTATTTT. Residues: CASRLTASSLVDTQYF.

CDR3 loop: CASSLSPSSGNTIYF. The CDR3 DNA is TGTGCCAGCAGCTTAAGTCCGAGCTCTGGAAACACCATATATTTT. V and J are TRBV7-9 and TRBJ1-3, with D uncertain. Germline V gene sequence: CDR1 SEHNR, CDR2 FQNEAQ (reference sequence). V lost 2 bases, J lost 0 bases, and 8 bases lay in between. The CDR3 consists of 15 residues.

CDR3 in amino acids: CATSRDSWTAHEQYF. The CDR3 region has the DNA TGTGCCACCAGCAGAGATTCCTGGACAGCCCACGAGCAGTACTTC. The rearrangement links TRBV15 to TRBJ2-7; perhaps TRBD1 as D (6 bases). V dropped 0 bases and J dropped 5 bases, with 14 bases sitting between them. CDR3 length equals 15 residues. Germline CDR1 and CDR2: LNHNV and YYDKDF (reference sequence).

The chain combines TRBV4-1 with TRBJ2-4, with D perhaps matching TRBD1 or TRBD2 (6 bases each). The germline V and J ends were trimmed by 4 bases and 15 bases, with 16 bases remaining between them. The CDR3 loop spans 12 amino acids. Germline loops: CDR1 MGHRA, CDR2 YSYEKL. CDR3 DNA: TGCGCCAGCAGCCCTGGAGGGGGACTTGCGTACTTC. Protein sequence: CASSPGGGLAYF.

This clonotype has a handful of counts. J is TRBJ2-7 and V is TRBV5-1; 10 bases line up with TRBD2. Per germline, CDR1 SGHRS and CDR2 YFSETQ. V was pared by 2 bases and J by 5 bases, with 4 bases of the junction left unmatched. This CDR3 has 14 residues. CDR3 DNA: TGCGCCAGCAGCTTACTAGCGGGGAGGGACGAGCAGTACTTC. The encoded protein is CASSLLAGRDEQYF.

A few counts support this clonotype. This sequence joins TRBV29-1 and TRBJ1-2, with 10 bases lining up with TRBD1. There are 18 residues in the CDR3. Looked up from germline, CDR1 is SQVTM and CDR2 is ANQGSEA. With V trimmed by 1 base and J by 8 bases, 19 bases remained unmatched. CDR3 nucleotide sequence: TGCAGCGTTGAAGGCACCGGGACAGGGGCGATCCCCGAAGGGGGCTACACCTTC. Protein sequence: CSVEGTGTGAIPEGGYTF.

This clonotype turned up a few times. This rearrangement joins TRBV11-2 to TRBJ1-1; D is ambiguous. The CDR3 has 12 amino acids. Trimming removed 6 bases from V and 6 bases from J, with 11 bases in between. Germline assignment: CDR1 SGHAT and CDR2 FQNNGV. The CDR3 bases are TGTGCCAGCAGTTCTACGCCGTCTGAAGCTTTCTTT. Translated, it gives CASSSTPSEAFF.

This chain links TRBV3-1 with TRBJ2-7, with D possibly matching TRBD2 (6 bases). V shed 4 bases and J shed 7 bases, with 17 bases lying between them. Germline CDR1 LGHDT, CDR2 YNNKEL (reference sequence). This CDR3 is 14 amino acids long. This CDR3 is CASSPRAGYNEQYF. In nucleotides, the CDR3 is TGTGCCAGCAGCCCGAGGGCGGGGTACAATGAGCAGTACTTC.

The chain is built from TRBV9 and TRBJ1-2; a possible D gene is TRBD1 (5 bases). V was pared by 0 bases and J by 6 bases, with 12 bases between. Germline V CDR1 and CDR2: SGDLS, YYNGEE. This CDR3 is built from 14 residues. In DNA form, the CDR3 reads TGTGCCAGCAGCGTAGGCGGGGCCTCGGATGGCTACACCTTC. Translated: CASSVGGASDGYTF.

DNA of the CDR3: TGCAGTGCTAGAGATATTCAGTCAGAAGAGACCCAGTACTTC. This translates into CSARDIQSEETQYF. The V and J genes are TRBV20-1 and TRBJ2-5; D ambiguous. The germline V and J ends were trimmed by 0 bases and 3 bases, with 11 bases remaining between them. CDR3 length equals 14 residues. CDR1 DFQATT and CDR2 SNEGSKA come from the germline V gene (reference sequence).

This clonotype was seen only once. The junction departs from germline at one end; a sequencing error may be responsible. The chain carries TRBV20-1 and TRBJ2-3; 9 nucleotides agree with TRBD2. The germline V gene encodes CDR1 DFQATT and CDR2 SNEGSKA (reference sequence). The CDR3 sequence is 14 residues long. The CDR3 reads CSAQRGVRTDMQYF. In DNA, the CDR3 is TGCAGTGCCCAGCGGGGGGTACGCACAGATATGCAGTATTTT.

CDR3 nucleotide sequence: TGTGCCAGCAGCTTTTGGGGCTCCTACGAGCAGTACTTC. It translates to CASSFWGSYEQYF. The V gene is TRBV11-2, the J gene TRBJ2-4; D gene ambiguous. The DNA matches TRBJ2-7 better at its end, which makes the J call doubtful. Germline values: CDR1 SGHAT, CDR2 FQNNGV. CDR3 length: 13 amino acids.

This sequence joins TRBV20-1 and TRBJ1-1; D is unresolved. V was pared by 4 bases and J by 6 bases, with 12 bases between. CDR1 DFQATT and CDR2 SNEGSKA come from the germline V gene (reference sequence). The CDR3 contains 12 residues. The CDR3 bases are TGCAGTGCTAAATGGGGTGTAGCTGAAGCTTTCTTT. This codes for CSAKWGVAEAFF.

The chain carries TRBV29-1 and TRBJ2-2, with D unclear. CDR1 is SQVTM and CDR2 is ANQGSEA in the germline V gene. The CDR3 has 15 residues. V was clipped by 0 bases and J by 5 bases, with 13 bases between them. As DNA, the CDR3 is TGCAGCGTTGAAGAGGATTTAGGATCTACCGGGGAGCTGTTTTTT. Its translation: CSVEEDLGSTGELFF.

This chain links TRBV9 with TRBJ1-1; D unresolved. The CDR3 consists of 14 residues. Germline V lookup: CDR1 SGDLS, CDR2 YYNGEE. Deletions cut 0 bases from V and 8 bases from J, with 14 bases between. The CDR3 is CASSVGLTFSEAFF. In DNA, the CDR3 is TGTGCCAGCAGCGTAGGTTTGACGTTCAGCGAAGCTTTCTTT.

V and J are TRBV4-1 and TRBJ2-7; 9 bases are shared with TRBD2. The CDR3 totals 14 residues. Losses at the gene ends were 7 bases for V and 6 bases for J; bases not matched to a gene: 10. Germline values: CDR1 MGHRA, CDR2 YSYEKL. The CDR3 DNA reads as TGCGCCAGCACCGAGATAGCGGGAGTAAGCGAGCAGTACTTC. Translation gives CASTEIAGVSEQYF.

This clonotype was observed a few times. The genes are TRBV9 and TRBJ1-2; 7 bases are shared with TRBD1. Germline-derived CDR1 and CDR2 are SGDLS and YYNGEE. V lost 7 bases and J lost 4; bases outside the gene matches: 13. The CDR3 extends over 15 amino acids. As DNA, the CDR3 is TGTGCCAGCGTCGAATCGGCAGGGGGGACCTATGGCTACACCTTC. Amino acids: CASVESAGGTYGYTF.